One and the same sample provided the 21 T cell receptor beta chains below, sequenced in a study of Graves' ophthalmopathy and Graves' hyperthyroidism. TCR beta CDR3 regions were amplified from RNA transcripts. The authors performed first-round RT-PCR with HTBI primers and then a second-round multiplex PCR. One entry per CDR3 protein results from TCRdb running MiXCR on the multiplex PCR reads. The sample lists a few hundred thousand distinct CDR3 sequences, about a sixth occurring once. The sequenced sample was peripheral blood. The source of these receptors is an adult woman with stable Graves' hyperthyroidism.

This clonotype was seen at least ten times. This chain uses TRBV12-3 or TRBV12-4 with TRBJ2-7; 7 bases agree with TRBD1. The ends lost 2 bases at V and 5 bases at J; junction bases unmatched: 3. This CDR3 is built from 13 residues. This CDR3 reads CASSLRDSHEQYF. The CDR3, as DNA: TGTGCCAGCAGTTTACGGGACAGCCACGAGCAGTACTTC.

The sample holds many counts of this clonotype. The genes are TRBV28 and TRBJ1-5; D is possibly TRBD1 (6 bases). Germline assignment: CDR1 MDHEN and CDR2 SYDVKM. V lost 3 bases, J lost 0 bases, and 12 bases lay in between. The CDR3 covers 16 residues. The CDR3 is CASSFPTGNSNQPQHF. The CDR3 nucleotides read TGTGCCAGCAGTTTCCCGACAGGTAATAGCAATCAGCCCCAGCATTTT.

This clonotype was found many times. The chain employs TRBV28 and TRBJ2-5; 8 bases are shared with TRBD2. CDR1 and CDR2 (germline): MDHEN, SYDVKM. The V gene end was trimmed by 7 bases and the J gene end by 4 bases; junction bases not matched to a gene: 17. CDR3 size: 17 residues. CDR3 nucleotide sequence: TGTGCCAGCATGTTCGGAACTAGCGGCTCCAGAACAGAGACCCAGTACTTC. Translating gives CASMFGTSGSRTETQYF.

The table lists this clonotype with many counts. The genes are TRBV11-2 and TRBJ2-7; 7 bases align to TRBD2. Losses at the gene ends were 5 bases for V and 3 bases for J; bases not matched to a gene: 13. The germline V gene has CDR1 SGHAT and CDR2 FQNNGV. The CDR3 totals 16 residues. CDR3: CASSLRSGGDIYEQYF. The CDR3 DNA sequence: TGTGCCAGCAGCCTCCGGTCGGGAGGAGATATCTACGAGCAGTACTTC.

The V call is TRBV30, the J call TRBJ2-7; no definite D call. The CDR3 runs to 12 residues. The germline V and J ends were trimmed by 2 bases and 6 bases, with 11 bases remaining between them. Germline V lookup: CDR1 GTSNPN, CDR2 SVGIG (reference sequence). CDR3 amino acids: CAWSTYLSEQYF. The CDR3 DNA is TGTGCCTGGAGTACCTATCTATCCGAGCAGTACTTC.

This clonotype was observed many times. CDR3 in amino acids: CASSRGQGVLDWNTEAFF. The CDR3 DNA reads TGCGCCAGCAGCCGGGGACAGGGGGTATTAGATTGGAACACTGAAGCTTTCTTT. The chain uses TRBV5-1 and TRBJ1-1; 11 positions match TRBD1. Germline CDR1 SGHRS, CDR2 YFSETQ. V gave up 4 bases and J gave up 1 base; unmatched junction bases: 12. The CDR3 contains 18 residues. Supplemented by reference TRBV5-1 and TRBJ1-1, the full variable domain reads KAGVTQTPRYLIKTRGQQVTLSCSPISGHRSVSWYQQTPGQGLQFLFEYFSETQRNKGNFPGRFSGRQFSNSRSEMNVSTLELGDSALYLCASSRGQGVLDWNTEAFFGQGTRLTVV.

The sample holds many counts of this clonotype. The J gene is TRBJ1-6, the V gene TRBV14; 7 bases align to TRBD1. Germline loops: CDR1 SGHDN, CDR2 FVKESK. The CDR3 is 16 residues long. V gave up 1 base and J gave up 5 bases; unmatched junction bases: 5. CDR3 sequence (DNA): TGTGCCAGCAGCCAAGGGGCTGGGACAGATAATTCACCCCTCCACTTT. This sequence encodes CASSQGAGTDNSPLHF.

This clonotype appeared many times. The CDR3 loop reads CASSQDSGGSNQPQHF. The CDR3 DNA sequence: TGTGCCAGCAGCCAAGATTCAGGGGGAAGCAATCAGCCCCAGCATTTT. The chain uses TRBV3-1 and TRBJ1-5, with 7 bases fitting TRBD1. Germline assignment: CDR1 LGHDT and CDR2 YNNKEL (reference sequence). V dropped 0 bases and J dropped 1; count of bases not matched to a gene: 3. The CDR3 extends over 16 amino acids.

This clonotype was seen more than once but under ten times. J is TRBJ1-5 and V is TRBV4-1; D gene unclear. Germline V gene lookup returns CDR1 MGHRA and CDR2 YSYEKL. The CDR3 contains 14 residues. V lost 0 bases, J lost 4 bases, and 7 bases lay in between. The CDR3 bases are TGCGCCAGCAGCCAAGATCCGAATAATCAGCCCCAGCATTTT. Protein sequence: CASSQDPNNQPQHF.

This clonotype has ten or more counts. One end of the junction does not line up with germline, which may come from a read error. The V and J genes are TRBV12-3 or TRBV12-4 and TRBJ1-6; D not resolved. This CDR3 is built from 12 residues. In DNA, the CDR3 is TGTGCCAGCAGTTCCTCTAATTCACCCCTCCACTTT. Its translation is CASSSSNSPLHF.

The genes are TRBV24-1 and TRBJ1-2, with 9 bases aligning to TRBD1. The junction had 4 bases not matched to a gene; V was cut back by 6 bases and J by 6 bases. The CDR3 length is 13 residues. Germline V CDR1 and CDR2: KGHDR, SFDVKD. The CDR3 coding sequence is TGTGCCACCAGTCCGGGACAGGGAAATGGCTACACCTTC. It codes for CATSPGQGNGYTF.

The sample holds many counts of this clonotype. This chain joins TRBV7-9 and TRBJ2-7; 10 bases map to TRBD2. The CDR3 runs 16 residues. V trimming: 5 bases; J trimming: 2 bases; junction bases outside the gene matches: 9. CDR1 SEHNR and CDR2 FQNEAQ come from the germline V gene (reference sequence). CDR3 in DNA: TGTGCCAGCAGCCTAGGTGGTAGCGGGGGGACCTACGAGCAGTACTTC. Protein product: CASSLGGSGGTYEQYF.

This clonotype was seen many times. V is TRBV7-9 and J is TRBJ1-1; D remains unclear. The V end lost 3 bases, the J end lost 6 bases, and 11 bases lay between the germline ends. The germline V gene has CDR1 SEHNR and CDR2 FQNEAQ (reference sequence). This CDR3 spans 13 amino acids. DNA of the CDR3: TGTGCCAGCAGCTTGACGGGGAAGTCTGAAGCTTTCTTT. This encodes CASSLTGKSEAFF.

As for this clonotype: This may come from a read error, since a much larger clone is one base off. The chain employs TRBV11-2 and TRBJ1-3, with D perhaps TRBD1 (5 bases). The CDR3 is 15 residues long. Germline V gives CDR1 SGHAT, CDR2 FQNNGV. V was pared by 0 bases and J by 2 bases, with 8 bases between. CDR3 DNA sequence: TGTGCCAGCAGCTTAGATTTGGGGGCTGGAAACACCATATATTTT. It specifies CASSLDLGAGNTIYF.

This clonotype appeared many times. V usage is TRBV9 and J usage is TRBJ1-2, with TRBD1 identical over 9 bases. The germline CDR1 and CDR2 sequences are SGDLS and YYNGEE. The V and J ends lost 2 bases and 7 bases, in that order; junction bases with no gene match: 6. CDR3 length equals 14 residues. The CDR3 here is CASSVGGTGFGYTF. The CDR3 nucleotides are TGTGCCAGCAGCGTTGGAGGGACAGGGTTTGGCTACACCTTC.

This clonotype was counted at least ten times. The chain carries TRBV14 and TRBJ2-7, with TRBD2 matching over 8 bases. The CDR3 loop spans 15 amino acids. Germline-derived CDR1 and CDR2 are SGHDN and FVKESK. The V gene end was trimmed by 2 bases and the J gene end by 2 bases; junction bases not matched to a gene: 5. The CDR3 spells CASSQLTSGTYEQYF. The CDR3 nucleotides read TGTGCCAGCAGCCAATTAACTAGCGGCACCTACGAGCAGTACTTC. The full variable domain, with the rest looked up from reference TRBV14 and TRBJ2-7, is EAGVTQFPSHSVIEKGQTVTLRCDPISGHDNLYWYRRVMGKEIKFLLHFVKESKQDESGMPNNRFLAERTGGTYSTLKVQPAELEDSGVYFCASSQLTSGTYEQYFGPGTRLTVT.

This clonotype was seen at least ten times. CDR3 coding DNA: TGTGCCAGTAGTGGGAGTAGCAATCAGCCCCAGCATTTT. It translates to CASSGSSNQPQHF. The gene calls are TRBV19 and TRBJ1-5; D ambiguous. Germline V gives CDR1 LNHDA, CDR2 SQIVND (reference sequence). The CDR3 has 13 residues. V lost 5 bases and J 0 bases, leaving 5 bases between the germline ends. The entire variable domain, with the rest obtained from reference TRBV19 and TRBJ1-5, is as follows: DGGITQSPKYLFRKEGQNVTLSCEQNLNHDAMYWYRQDPGQGLRLIYYSQIVNDFQKGDIAEGYSVSREKKESFPLTVTSAQKNPTAFYLCASSGSSNQPQHFGDGTRLSIL.

This clonotype came up many times. The rearrangement uses TRBV6-5 and TRBJ2-3; weak D call: TRBD2 (5 bases). This CDR3 comprises 14 residues. The V end lost 4 bases, the J end lost 1 base, and 9 bases lay between the germline ends. The germline V gene has CDR1 MNHEY and CDR2 SVGAGI. The CDR3 bases are TGTGCCAGCAGTTTGGGAGATGGCACAGATACGCAGTATTTT. It codes for CASSLGDGTDTQYF.

CDR3 sequence (DNA): TGTGCCAGCAGTCCCGGGACAGTTTATAGCAATCAGCCCCAGCATTTT. It encodes CASSPGTVYSNQPQHF. V is TRBV12-3 or TRBV12-4 and J is TRBJ1-5; 7 positions agree with TRBD1. Unmatched junction bases numbered 7, after V lost 5 bases and J lost 0 bases. The CDR3 runs 16 residues.

Many counts were recorded for this clonotype. The gene calls are TRBV24-1 and TRBJ1-2; D may be TRBD1 (5 bases). The ends were cut back, 4 bases at V and 1 base at J, with 6 bases in the middle. CDR3 size: 13 residues. The V gene's germline CDR1 is KGHDR and CDR2 SFDVKD. This CDR3 reads CATSEGVNYGYTF. CDR3 sequence (DNA): TGTGCCACCAGTGAAGGGGTTAACTATGGCTACACCTTC.

This clonotype was observed at least ten times. The chain uses TRBV2 and TRBJ1-2, with 9 bases fitting TRBD1. Losses at the gene ends were 2 bases for V and 8 bases for J; bases not matched to a gene: 9. The germline gives CDR1 SNHLY, CDR2 FYNNEI. This CDR3 region has 15 residues. The CDR3 reads CASSEQGQGSSGYTF. In nucleotides, the CDR3 is TGTGCCAGCAGTGAACAGGGACAGGGTTCCAGCGGCTACACCTTC.